This T cell receptor (beta chain) was obtained from a study of T cell responses to AZD1222 COVID-19 vaccine. Details on this clone: Antigen unknown.

Study results and limitations: Dominant at 160-218 and 743-854, vaccine-associated CD4 TCRs also spanned spike. There were mostly white British donors and more females than males, and clonal diversity was possibly underestimated.

This CDR3 spans 16 amino acids. The germline CDR1 and CDR2 sequences are LGHDT and YNNKEL (reference sequence). Trimming removed 1 base from V and 6 bases from J; junction bases left unmatched: 5. TCRdb's copy holds only in-frame clones and misses some; the assay was immunoSEQ multiplex PCR. This sample has some 120,000 clones; around 90% occur once, and the top ten carry roughly 5.2%. Sample: peripheral blood, taken 28 days after the second AZD1222 dose. The chain employs TRBV3-1 (or the pseudogene TRBV3-2) and TRBJ2-2, with TRBD1 matching over 10 bases. The sequence was obtained from an adult who received the AZD1222 COVID-19 vaccine. The CDR3 here is CASSQAWGQGSGELFF. The CDR3, as DNA: TGTGCCAGCAGCCAAGCTTGGGGACAGGGGTCCGGGGAGCTGTTTTTT.